The rows below give T cell receptor beta chains drawn from one sample of a study of blood T cells in healthy people across ages. TCRdb passed the 5' RACE reads through MiXCR, listing each CDR3 protein once. The sample shows about 650,000 distinct CDR3 sequences, about a third of them seen only once. The sequenced material came from blood. These receptors were collected from a woman older than 75 in good health. The CDR3 runs from the conserved cysteine through the conserved F or W.

CATLSLGAGSGEQYF	TRBV6-5
CASSLAARGGAGNNGQYF	TRBV7-2
CASSPQMGRVGELFF	TRBV12-3/TRBV12-4
CASSQTQRGSYNEQYF	TRBV4-2
CASSFTLQGTEAFF	TRBV7-3
CATSRDMASEQYF	TRBV15
CATSPRTQQGEQFF	TRBV15
CAWDSSNQPQHF	TRBV30
CASSVGWLAGGPGNEQFF	TRBV9
CASSEGRDQGAREQYF	TRBV25-1
CSARTGGEKLFF	TRBV20-1
CASGRGAQETQYF	TRBV5-1
CAATGTTEAFF	TRBV10-3
CASSLEGFHSGNTIYF	TRBV5-1
CASSLTQFF	TRBV7-3
CASSAGDRGDSPFHF	TRBV9
CASSPSPGGEYGYTF	TRBV6-5
CASSSPTLSFYEQYF	TRBV6-6
CASSLTGTSGGTDTQYF	TRBV7-3
CASTPGPNTYEQYF	TRBV2
CASRVGTGPGSQETQYF	TRBV2
CASSLQAVGHYGYTF	TRBV27
CSASFSGQETQYF	TRBV20-1
CASSLGASRSYEQYF	TRBV7-9
CASSPQGGGYNEQFF	TRBV5-1
CASSLGAETYEQYF	TRBV5-1
CASSYSHGIRGNQPQHF	TRBV6-6
CASSQVPGGGDGYTF	TRBV4-1
CASSQGLASRQFF	TRBV6-5
CASSLGLQPGVLFF	TRBV7-2
CASSLDSVPGTRRKTQYF	TRBV12-3/TRBV12-4
CVSSQRGYEQYF	TRBV6-2/TRBV6-3
CASSLAGGILTEAFF	TRBV7-2
CSARVQGDSPLHF	TRBV20-1
CASSLVQLSTDTQYF	TRBV7-8
CASSTDRGPNEKLFF	TRBV7-2
CASIPAGTTEAFF	TRBV12-3/TRBV12-4
CASSPLRSPSGANVLTF	TRBV28
CASSLGWHYGYTF	TRBV27
CAIISTGDPTEAFF	TRBV10-3
CSAAAGTGDLGGYTF	TRBV20-1
CSAPRRGGLPYNEQFF	TRBV20-1
CASSLGSRTQYF	TRBV12-3/TRBV12-4
CSARDEGGSNSPLHF	TRBV20-1
CASSKIEQGFYGYTF	TRBV2